This TCR beta chain was sequenced in a study of blood T cell repertoires in COVID-19. Study-wide background: Both acute and convalescent COVID-19 samples were obtained from the United States, Italy and Spain.

The method was immunoSEQ multiplex PCR; TCRdb's version includes in-frame clones alone and lacks a portion of them. This table has tens of thousands of clones, 87% appearing once. Trimming stripped 1 base from V and 6 bases from J, with 16 bases between. Germline V gives CDR1 SGHRS, CDR2 YFSETQ. The CDR3 runs 15 residues. The clonotype was recovered from a human donor in a cohort sampled during active COVID-19. The chain employs TRBV5-1 and TRBJ1-1; a weak D match, TRBD1 (5 bases). The sample comprised peripheral blood. The CDR3 DNA sequence: TGCGCCAGCAGCTTGTCAGGGTGGGCCACCGCTGAAGCTTTCTTT. Its protein product is CASSLSGWATAEAFF. Drawing the rest from reference TRBV5-1 and TRBJ1-1, the complete variable domain is KAGVTQTPRYLIKTRGQQVTLSCSPISGHRSVSWYQQTPGQGLQFLFEYFSETQRNKGNFPGRFSGRQFSNSRSEMNVSTLELGDSALYLCASSLSGWATAEAFFGQGTRLTVV.